This TCR beta chain stems from a study of blood T cell repertoires in COVID-19 (dated by TCRdb to the early 2020s). Regarding the research as a whole: The collaborator samples originated in the United States, Italy and Spain and spanned the acute and convalescent phases of COVID-19. A de-identified subject ID, COVID-19 status, age in years and sex were almost always included in the sample metadata. Samples came from the ongoing ImmuneRACE study (first 160 participants) plus 1,254 subjects from 6 global collaborators. The repertoires were released in a freely available public database meant as a resource for research on the immune response to SARS-CoV-2. Subjects who had been exposed to COVID-19, were actively infected with it, or had recovered from it provided the deeply sampled blood TCRbeta repertoires that made up the dataset. Where HLA class I and class II types were available, the types were taken from metadata supplied by the sample provider, not from assay-based typing. The prospective study material was composed of cDNA or gDNA derived from T cells, B-cell-depleted T cells, or PBMCs. Summary of the overall study and its limitations: Clinical and demographic metadata were provided uncurated, with the amount varying by source and participant.

Whole blood was collected in K2EDTA tubes by collaborating institutions according to the institutions' own protocols. For TCRbeta analysis, collaborators shipped samples as frozen whole blood, isolated PBMCs, or DNA extracted from either of those sample types. TCRbeta CDR3 regions were amplified from genomic DNA using the immunoSEQ Assay, a bias-controlled multiplex PCR. The paper's processing steps were these. Nucleated cell counts per sample were estimated from amplification of reference gene primers within the assay. Sequence reads were collapsed and filtered to measure the absolute abundance of every unique TCRbeta CDR3 rearrangement. For each sample, productive Simpson clonality was calculated as the square root of Simpson's diversity index across productive rearrangements. The table comes from immuneACCESS by way of TCRdb, which keeps in-frame sequences with V and J called. Part of the clones is missing from these tables; in studies checked, under half for an unresolved V gene and the rest for unknown reasons. The DNA gave D and trimming, while V, J and clone size come from that table. This sample gives roughly 140,000 clones in total; roughly three quarters of them show up just once. Just under 2% of the sample is taken by the ten largest.

From the cysteine up to the phenylalanine, the CDR3 has a length of 14 residues. The only DNA kept is the CDR3, 42 bases in frame from the first base. The germline V gene encodes CDR1 SGHVS and CDR2 FNYEAQ. V sheds 5 bases and J sheds 2 bases, leaving 13 bases between their ends. About this clone: Its antigen remains undetermined. The record has no base qualities; no much larger clone is one base away.

The rearranged chain carries TRBV7-6 and TRBJ2-7; matching of 5 bases hints at TRBD2 as the D gene. This TCR was sampled from a woman aged 60 to 75 with acute or convalescent COVID-19. Sequenced input: peripheral blood. In nucleotides, the sequence is TGTGCCAGCAGCCCATTTGAGGGCCCCTACGAGCAGTACTTC. Translated, it reads CASSPFEGPYEQYF. Reference TRBV7-6 and TRBJ2-7 proteins supply the regions before and after the CDR3; the full variable domain is: GAGVSQSPRYKVTKRGQDVALRCDPISGHVSLYWYRQALGQGPEFLTYFNYEAQQDKSGLPNDRFSAERPEGSISTLTIQRTEQRDSAMYRCASSPFEGPYEQYFGPGTRLTVT.